This T cell receptor beta chain was recovered during a study of shared clonotypes between healthy human individuals. Study conclusions and caveats: Larger richness was generally estimated for naive than memory subsets. Only blood was sampled, and tissue TCR repertoires likely differ from blood ones.

Everyone who donated was a Caucasian adult who lived in Nashville, Tennessee. Memory CD4+ cells were the fraction left after CD45RA+ naive selection. The germline CDR1 and CDR2 sequences are GTSNPN and SVGIG (reference sequence). The ends were cut back, 0 bases at V and 0 bases at J, with 21 bases in the middle. The CDR3 loop spans 19 amino acids. In the case of this clone: What it binds is not known.

TCRdb keeps only in-frame clones here, not all; method: immunoSEQ multiplex PCR. Among 1.5 million to 1.9 million clones listed, 95% to 99% were seen once. The chain uses TRBV30 and TRBJ1-5; D gene ambiguous. The sequence was obtained from a man aged 25-45 years in good health. The specimen sequenced was naive CD4+ T cells sorted from blood. The subset here: CD45RA+ positively selected. The CDR3 nucleotides are TGTGCCTGGAGTGTAAAAGACCGCCCCGGGCCCCATAGCAATCAGCCCCAGCATTTT. Its translation: CAWSVKDRPGPHSNQPQHF.